The 32 T cell receptor beta chains below come from one sample, sequenced in a study of neurological immune-mediated disorders. From the 5' RACE reads, TCRdb called clonotypes with MiXCR, one entry per CDR3 protein. Of under 70,000 distinct CDR3 sequences in the sample, 3.2% were seen once. The specimen sequenced was PBMCs. The receptors stem from a woman aged 45-65 years with multiple sclerosis.

This clonotype was counted ten times or more. The chain employs TRBV29-1 and TRBJ1-4, with D tentatively TRBD1 (5 bases). The CDR3 sequence is 13 residues long. The germline V gene has CDR1 SQVTM and CDR2 ANQGSEA. Trimming took off 5 bases at V and 8 bases at J, with 15 bases between the two ends. CDR3 sequence reads: CSVLQATGEKLFF. Written as DNA, the CDR3 is TGCAGCGTTTTACAGGCGACGGGGGAAAAACTGTTTTTT.

This clonotype was seen ten or more times. This chain links TRBV6-5 with TRBJ1-5; 10 bases fit TRBD1. V trimming: 6 bases; J trimming: 7 bases; junction bases outside the gene matches: 6. Per germline, CDR1 MNHEY and CDR2 SVGAGI. This CDR3 has 14 residues. The CDR3 sequence: CASSRQGARQPQHF. The CDR3 region has the DNA TGTGCCAGCAGCCGACAGGGGGCTCGGCAGCCCCAGCATTTT.

This clonotype was counted many times. J is TRBJ2-5 and V is TRBV7-2; possibly TRBD1 for D (5 bases). Between the trimmed V and J ends, which lost 0 bases and 1 base, there was a span of 6 bases. CDR1 and CDR2 (germline): SGHTA, FQGNSA. The CDR3 runs 14 residues. CDR3 coding DNA: TGTGCCAGCAGCTTAGCCAGGGTCCAAGAGACCCAGTACTTC. It encodes CASSLARVQETQYF.

This clonotype has at least ten counts. The rearrangement links TRBV3-1 to TRBJ1-1, with 7 bases aligning to TRBD1. Germline trimming cut 3 bases from V and 10 bases from J; bases unmatched to any gene: 11. This CDR3 spans 14 amino acids. Germline V CDR1 and CDR2: LGHDT, YNNKEL (reference sequence). DNA for the CDR3: TGTGCCAGCAGCCACCGACAGGGACCCTCGAGAGCTTTCTTT. As protein: CASSHRQGPSRAFF.

This clonotype was detected ten times or more. The chain carries TRBV7-6 and TRBJ2-1; 10 bases agree with TRBD1. This CDR3 region has 14 residues. J was trimmed by 6 bases and V by 5 bases; bases with no gene match: 4. CDR1 and CDR2 from the germline V gene are SGHVS and FNYEAQ. The CDR3 loop reads CASSPWTGGNEQFF. The CDR3 DNA sequence: TGTGCCAGCAGCCCATGGACAGGGGGCAATGAGCAGTTCTTC.

This clonotype appeared many times. This chain joins TRBV20-1 and TRBJ2-3; D is perhaps TRBD1 or TRBD2 (5 bases each). Looked up from germline, CDR1 is DFQATT and CDR2 is SNEGSKA (reference sequence). V was shortened by 1 base and J by 4 bases, with 9 bases between the two germline ends. The CDR3 sequence is 13 residues long. CDR3 nucleotides: TGCAGTGCTAGAGGAGGGGTTGCAGATACGCAGTATTTT. This sequence encodes CSARGGVADTQYF.

This clonotype was found many times. This chain joins TRBV12-3 or TRBV12-4 and TRBJ2-5; 9 nucleotides agree with TRBD2. After removal of 4 bases from V and 3 bases from J, the junction contained 6 bases not matched to a gene. The CDR3 is 15 residues long. The CDR3 spells CASSSELAGEETQYF. CDR3 nucleotide sequence: TGTGCCAGCAGTTCCGAACTAGCGGGTGAAGAGACCCAGTACTTC.

This clonotype showed up many times. V gene TRBV12-3 or TRBV12-4 combines with J gene TRBJ2-5; D is undetermined. Trimming pared 1 base from V and 4 bases from J, leaving 7 bases between. This CDR3 is built from 13 residues. The CDR3 DNA reads TGTGCCAGCAGTTTAGGTGGGTCAGAGACCCAGTACTTC. The encoded protein is CASSLGGSETQYF.

This clonotype appeared many times. The CDR3 here is CASSWTSGSRELFF. In DNA form, the CDR3 reads TGTGCCAGCAGCTGGACTAGCGGGAGCCGGGAGCTGTTTTTT. V and J are TRBV7-3 and TRBJ2-2; 13 bases match TRBD2. The CDR3 is 14 residues long. Germline V gives CDR1 SGHTA, CDR2 FQGTGA. V lost 4 bases to trimming and J lost 9 bases; unmatched junction nucleotides: 2.

The chain recombines TRBV3-1 with TRBJ2-1, with 11 nucleotides matching TRBD2. This CDR3 region has 21 residues. Germline trimming cut 0 bases from V and 4 bases from J; bases unmatched to any gene: 17. Germline values: CDR1 LGHDT, CDR2 YNNKEL (reference sequence). The CDR3 sequence is CASSQDRGLAGGYPSYNEQFF. The DNA of the CDR3 is TGTGCCAGCAGCCAAGATAGGGGGCTAGCGGGAGGTTACCCATCGTACAATGAGCAGTTCTTC.

This clonotype was seen ten or more times. The V gene is TRBV20-1, the J gene TRBJ2-1; D ambiguous. Trimming took 6 bases from V and 6 from J, leaving 12 bases between them. CDR1 is DFQATT and CDR2 is SNEGSKA in the germline V gene (reference sequence). The CDR3 is made up of 12 amino acids. The DNA of the CDR3 is TGCAGTGCCCAACCTCCGTTCAATGAGCAGTTCTTC. Protein: CSAQPPFNEQFF.

This clonotype was detected many times. The chain is built from TRBV20-1 and TRBJ2-1; 8 bases agree with TRBD2. The junction had 9 bases not matched to a gene; V was cut back by 2 bases and J by 3 bases. Per germline, CDR1 DFQATT and CDR2 SNEGSKA (reference sequence). This CDR3 has 16 residues. CDR3 sequence reads: CSARPLGSGIYNEQFF. Written as DNA, the CDR3 is TGCAGTGCTAGACCCCTGGGTAGCGGGATCTACAATGAGCAGTTCTTC.

This clonotype occurred many times. V usage is TRBV5-1 and J usage is TRBJ2-7; 7 nucleotides match TRBD2. The trim removed 4 bases at V and 9 bases at J, leaving 13 bases unmatched. Germline values: CDR1 SGHRS, CDR2 YFSETQ. CDR3 length: 14 residues. CDR3 amino acids: CASSTGGPLLVQYF. For the CDR3, the DNA is TGCGCCAGCAGCACGGGAGGTCCCCTCCTGGTGCAGTACTTC.

This clonotype was counted ten times or more. This chain links TRBV5-6 with TRBJ2-1, with TRBD2 matching 10 bases. V was pared by 2 bases and J by 5 bases, with 4 bases of the junction left unmatched. Looked up from germline, CDR1 is SGHDT and CDR2 is YYEEEE. This CDR3 region has 15 residues. CDR3 nucleotide sequence: TGTGCCAGCAGCTTCTGGACTAGCGGTCACAATGAGCAGTTCTTC. Encoded protein: CASSFWTSGHNEQFF.

CDR3 nucleotides: TGTGCCAGCAGCTTCGGGACCACCTACGAGCAGTACTTC. Translating it yields CASSFGTTYEQYF. The chain uses TRBV5-5 and TRBJ2-7; tentatively, D is TRBD1 or TRBD2 (5 bases each). This CDR3 spans 13 amino acids. Germline lookup yields CDR1 SGHKS and CDR2 YYEKEE (reference sequence). With 2 bases removed from V and 2 bases from J, the gap between germline ends came to 8 bases.

This clonotype was detected many times. V and J are TRBV4-2 and TRBJ2-3, with D unclear. Germline V gives CDR1 LGHNA, CDR2 YNFKEQ. CDR3 size: 16 residues. V shed 0 bases and J shed 2 bases, with 12 bases lying between them. The CDR3 region is CASSQEGDTITDTQYF. The CDR3, as DNA: TGTGCCAGCAGCCAAGAAGGAGACACCATCACAGATACGCAGTATTTT.

The chain joins TRBV6-2 or TRBV6-3 to TRBJ1-5; no firm D call. The CDR3 runs to 12 residues. Germline V CDR1 and CDR2: MNHEY, SVGEGT. V was shortened by 5 bases and J by 7 bases, with 9 bases between the two germline ends. The CDR3, as DNA: TGTGCCAGCAGTCCGAGAGCGCAGCCCCAGCATTTT. It specifies CASSPRAQPQHF.

This clonotype came up many times. The V and J genes are TRBV28 and TRBJ2-4, with 8 bases lining up with TRBD1. V was pared by 8 bases and J by 7 bases, with 10 bases of the junction left unmatched. Germline-derived CDR1 and CDR2 are MDHEN and SYDVKM. The CDR3 consists of 14 residues. The CDR3 spells CASPIRTGSNIQYF. DNA for the CDR3: TGTGCCAGCCCGATTCGGACAGGGAGTAACATTCAGTACTTC.

At least ten counts were recorded for this clonotype. The chain couples TRBV12-5 to TRBJ2-2; D gene unclear. The CDR3 has 16 amino acids. The V and J ends lost 3 bases and 1 base respectively, with 12 bases between them. Germline V gene lookup returns CDR1 LGHNT and CDR2 FRNRAP. This CDR3 reads CASGFGTAGNTGELFF. In DNA, the CDR3 is TGTGCTAGTGGTTTCGGCACCGCAGGGAACACCGGGGAGCTGTTTTTT.

This clonotype occurred many times. This chain uses TRBV12-3 or TRBV12-4 with TRBJ1-2; 8 nucleotides align to TRBD1. The V gene end was trimmed by 6 bases and the J gene end by 2 bases; junction bases not matched to a gene: 5. This CDR3 is built from 14 residues. The CDR3 region is CASSGTGSNYGYTF. CDR3 DNA sequence: TGTGCCAGCAGCGGGACAGGCTCCAACTATGGCTACACCTTC.

In its sample, this clonotype was seen many times. The chain joins TRBV5-1 to TRBJ2-7; 8 bases line up with TRBD1. Germline V gives CDR1 SGHRS, CDR2 YFSETQ. CDR3 length: 14 residues. Germline trimming cut 4 bases from V and 1 base from J; bases unmatched to any gene: 4. The CDR3 DNA reads TGCGCCAGCAGCACCGGACAGGGATCCTACGAGCAGTACTTC. Translating it yields CASSTGQGSYEQYF.

This clonotype was seen many times. The chain couples TRBV6-1 to TRBJ1-2; D might be TRBD1 (6 bases). Trimming took 10 bases from V and 3 from J, leaving 15 bases between them. CDR1 and CDR2 (germline): MNHNS, SASEGT. The length of the CDR3 is 13 residues. The CDR3 bases are TGTGCCACCGTCGGGACATCTTACTATGGCTACACCTTC. Its protein product is CATVGTSYYGYTF.

This clonotype was seen ten or more times. The CDR3 coding sequence is TGTGCCAGCAGTCCGCCTCGGGACAGGATTTTACGCTACACCTTC. The encoded protein is CASSPPRDRILRYTF. The chain links TRBV6-2 or TRBV6-3 to TRBJ1-2; 8 bases agree with TRBD1. Germline CDR1 reads MNHEY; CDR2 reads SVGEGT. CDR3 length: 15 amino acids. Unmatched junction bases numbered 14, after V lost 5 bases and J lost 9 bases.

V gene TRBV25-1 combines with J gene TRBJ2-5, with 9 bases matching TRBD2. CDR3 size: 15 residues. The J segment lost 4 bases and the V segment lost 0 bases, leaving 3 bases of the junction unmatched. Germline lookup yields CDR1 MGHDK and CDR2 SYGVNS. The CDR3 reads CASSEYPTSGETQYF. Here the CDR3 DNA reads TGTGCCAGCAGTGAATATCCGACTAGCGGAGAGACCCAGTACTTC.

The table lists this clonotype with many counts. The chain recombines TRBV5-1 with TRBJ1-1; D is undetermined. Germline values: CDR1 SGHRS, CDR2 YFSETQ. This CDR3 region has 13 residues. Trimming removed 6 bases at V and 4 bases at J, with 13 bases between. This chain's CDR3 is CASKNYAGTEAFF. In DNA, the CDR3 is TGCGCCAGCAAGAACTACGCGGGCACTGAAGCTTTCTTT.

Note on this clonotype: A read error may account for a junction end that differs from germline. As DNA, the CDR3 is TGTGCCACGCGTCGTTTCGGAGGAAGCAATCAGACCCAGAATTTT. It codes for CATRRFGGSNQTQNF. The chain couples TRBV27 to TRBJ1-5; D not resolved. CDR1 and CDR2 (germline): MNHEY, SMNVEV (reference sequence). The CDR3 has 15 residues.

At least ten counts were recorded for this clonotype. The chain is built from TRBV12-3 or TRBV12-4 and TRBJ2-5, with TRBD2 matching over 9 bases. The CDR3 loop spans 16 amino acids. V dropped 6 bases and J dropped 5; count of bases not matched to a gene: 13. The CDR3 DNA follows: TGTGCCAGCAGACGGAACGAGCGGGGGGAGGGGGAGACCCAGTACTTC. Its translation: CASRRNERGEGETQYF.

This clonotype was detected many times. The chain combines TRBV20-1 with TRBJ2-1, with 9 positions matching TRBD2. Germline V gene data show CDR1 as DFQATT and CDR2 as SNEGSKA (reference sequence). With 3 bases clipped from V and 2 bases from J, the junction kept 2 bases outside the gene matches. The CDR3 extends over 14 amino acids. CDR3 coding DNA: TGCAGTGCTAGTGCGGGGGGGCCCTACAATGAGCAGTTCTTC. Its translation: CSASAGGPYNEQFF.

In its sample, this clonotype was seen many times. The chain is built from TRBV5-1 and TRBJ2-2; D gene uncertain. V dropped 0 bases and J dropped 7 bases, with 4 bases sitting between them. Germline-derived CDR1 and CDR2 are SGHRS and YFSETQ. This CDR3 has 12 residues. The CDR3 DNA reads TGCGCCAGCAGCTTGGCCCTCGGGGAGCTGTTTTTT. Encoded protein: CASSLALGELFF.

Many counts were recorded for this clonotype. The chain uses TRBV5-1 and TRBJ2-1; 11 bases line up with TRBD2. The ends lost 4 bases at V and 3 bases at J; junction bases unmatched: 15. Germline-derived CDR1 and CDR2 are SGHRS and YFSETQ. The CDR3 spans 19 residues. CDR3 residues: CASSLLGTSGDLNYNEQFF. For the CDR3, the DNA is TGCGCCAGCAGCCTCCTAGGGACTAGCGGAGATTTGAACTACAATGAGCAGTTCTTC. Using reference TRBV5-1 and TRBJ2-1 for the parts outside the CDR3, the full variable domain is KAGVTQTPRYLIKTRGQQVTLSCSPISGHRSVSWYQQTPGQGLQFLFEYFSETQRNKGNFPGRFSGRQFSNSRSEMNVSTLELGDSALYLCASSLLGTSGDLNYNEQFFGPGTRLTVL.

This clonotype has at least ten counts. The rearrangement joins TRBV6-2 or TRBV6-3 to TRBJ1-2; D is unresolved. V was clipped by 4 bases and J by 2 bases, with 8 bases between them. The CDR3 is 13 amino acids. Germline V lookup: CDR1 MNHEY, CDR2 SVGEGT. The CDR3 sequence: CASSSSLNYGYTF. In nucleotides, the CDR3 is TGTGCCAGCAGTTCCTCTCTAAACTATGGCTACACCTTC.

There are many counts of this clonotype. This chain links TRBV14 with TRBJ1-2; 9 bases map to TRBD1. CDR3 length: 17 amino acids. Losses at the gene ends were 2 bases for V and 2 bases for J; bases not matched to a gene: 9. Germline V gene data show CDR1 as SGHDN and CDR2 as FVKESK. CDR3 coding DNA: TGTGCCAGCAGCCAAAGAACAGGGGGCCTTAGGAACTATGGCTACACCTTC. Protein: CASSQRTGGLRNYGYTF.